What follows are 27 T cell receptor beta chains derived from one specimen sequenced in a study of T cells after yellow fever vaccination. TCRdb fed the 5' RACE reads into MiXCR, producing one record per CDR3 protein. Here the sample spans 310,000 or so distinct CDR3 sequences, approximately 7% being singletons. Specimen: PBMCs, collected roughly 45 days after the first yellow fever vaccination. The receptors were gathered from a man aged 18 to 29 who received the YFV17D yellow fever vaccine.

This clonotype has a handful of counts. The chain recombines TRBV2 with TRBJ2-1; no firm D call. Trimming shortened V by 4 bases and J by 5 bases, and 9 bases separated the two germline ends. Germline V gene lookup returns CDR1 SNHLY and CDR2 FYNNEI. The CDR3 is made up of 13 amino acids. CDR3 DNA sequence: TGTGCCAGCAGTGGGGTGCAGAACAATGAGCAGTTCTTC. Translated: CASSGVQNNEQFF. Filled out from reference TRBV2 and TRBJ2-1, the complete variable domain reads EPEVTQTPSHQVTQMGQEVILRCVPISNHLYFYWYRQILGQKVEFLVSFYNNEISEKSEIFDDQFSVERPDGSNFTLKIRSTKLEDSAMYFCASSGVQNNEQFFGPGTRLTVL.

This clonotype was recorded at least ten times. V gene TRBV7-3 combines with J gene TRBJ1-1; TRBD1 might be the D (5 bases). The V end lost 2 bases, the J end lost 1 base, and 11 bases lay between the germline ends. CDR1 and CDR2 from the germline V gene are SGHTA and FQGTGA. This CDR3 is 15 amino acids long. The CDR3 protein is CASSLSAGGNTEAFF. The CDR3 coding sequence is TGTGCCAGCAGCTTATCGGCGGGGGGGAACACTGAAGCTTTCTTT.

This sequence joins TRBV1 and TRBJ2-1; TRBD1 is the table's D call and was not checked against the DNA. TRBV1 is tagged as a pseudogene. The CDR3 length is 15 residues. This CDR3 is CTSRTTVISYNEQFF. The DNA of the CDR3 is TGCACCAGCAGAACGACAGTCATCTCCTACAATGAGCAGTTCTTC.

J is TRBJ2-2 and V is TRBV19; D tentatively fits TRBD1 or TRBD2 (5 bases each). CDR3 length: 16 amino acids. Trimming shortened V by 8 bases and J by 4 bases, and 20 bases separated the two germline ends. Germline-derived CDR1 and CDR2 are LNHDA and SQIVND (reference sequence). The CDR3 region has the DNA TGTGCCAGTGGGGGAGAAGTGGGGACCGCCACCGGGGAGCTGTTTTTT. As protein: CASGGEVGTATGELFF.

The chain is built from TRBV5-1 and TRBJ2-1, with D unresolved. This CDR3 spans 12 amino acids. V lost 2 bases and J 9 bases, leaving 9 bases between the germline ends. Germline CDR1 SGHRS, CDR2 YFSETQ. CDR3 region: CASSFLGTEQFF. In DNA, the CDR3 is TGCGCCAGCAGCTTTCTCGGTACTGAGCAGTTCTTC. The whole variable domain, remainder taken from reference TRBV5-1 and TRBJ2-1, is KAGVTQTPRYLIKTRGQQVTLSCSPISGHRSVSWYQQTPGQGLQFLFEYFSETQRNKGNFPGRFSGRQFSNSRSEMNVSTLELGDSALYLCASSFLGTEQFFGPGTRLTVL.

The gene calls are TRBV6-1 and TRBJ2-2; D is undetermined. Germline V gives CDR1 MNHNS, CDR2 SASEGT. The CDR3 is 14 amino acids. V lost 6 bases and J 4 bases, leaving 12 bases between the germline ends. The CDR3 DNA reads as TGTGCCAGCAGCCGCCCGGCAGGCACCGGGGAGCTGTTTTTT. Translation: CASSRPAGTGELFF.

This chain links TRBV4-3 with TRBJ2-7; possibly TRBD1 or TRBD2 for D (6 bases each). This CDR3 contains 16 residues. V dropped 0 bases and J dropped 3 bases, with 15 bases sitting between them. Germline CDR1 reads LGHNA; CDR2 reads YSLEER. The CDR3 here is CASSQDPGGGFYEQYF. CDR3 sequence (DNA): TGCGCCAGCAGCCAAGACCCCGGAGGGGGATTCTACGAGCAGTACTTC.

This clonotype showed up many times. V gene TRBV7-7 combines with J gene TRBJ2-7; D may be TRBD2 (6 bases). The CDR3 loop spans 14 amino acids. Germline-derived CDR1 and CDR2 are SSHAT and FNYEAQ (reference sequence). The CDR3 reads CASSSSGGMYEQYV. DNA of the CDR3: TGTGCTAGCAGTTCATCCGGGGGAATGTACGAGCAGTACGTC.

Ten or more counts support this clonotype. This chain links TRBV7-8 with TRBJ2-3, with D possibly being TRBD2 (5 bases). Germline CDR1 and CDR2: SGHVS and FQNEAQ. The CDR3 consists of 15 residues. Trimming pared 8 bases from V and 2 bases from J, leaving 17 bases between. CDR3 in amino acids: CASRVERTHTDTQYF. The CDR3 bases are TGTGCCAGCCGCGTCGAGCGGACCCACACAGATACGCAGTATTTT.

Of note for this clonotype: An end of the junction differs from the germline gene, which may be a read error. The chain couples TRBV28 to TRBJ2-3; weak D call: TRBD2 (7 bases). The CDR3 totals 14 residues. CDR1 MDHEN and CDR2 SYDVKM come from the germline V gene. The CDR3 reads CASSGGLSTDTRYF. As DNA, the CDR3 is TGTGCCAGTTCGGGGGGCCTCAGCACAGATACGCGGTATTTT.

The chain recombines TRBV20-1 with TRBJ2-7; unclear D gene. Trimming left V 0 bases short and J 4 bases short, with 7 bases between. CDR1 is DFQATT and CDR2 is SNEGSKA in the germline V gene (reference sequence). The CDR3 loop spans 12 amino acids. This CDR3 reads CSARDNMYEQYF. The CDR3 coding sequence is TGCAGTGCTAGAGATAACATGTACGAGCAGTACTTC.

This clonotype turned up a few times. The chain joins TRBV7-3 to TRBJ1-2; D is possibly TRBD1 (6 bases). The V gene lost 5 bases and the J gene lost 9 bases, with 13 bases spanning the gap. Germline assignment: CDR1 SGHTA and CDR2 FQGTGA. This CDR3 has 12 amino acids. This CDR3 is CASSAGGPSYTF. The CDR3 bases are TGTGCCAGCAGCGCGGGGGGGCCCAGCTACACCTTC.

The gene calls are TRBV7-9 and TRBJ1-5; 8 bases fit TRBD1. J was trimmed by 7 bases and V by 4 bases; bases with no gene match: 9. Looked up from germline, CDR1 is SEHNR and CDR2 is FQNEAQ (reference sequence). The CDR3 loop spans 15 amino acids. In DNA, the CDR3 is TGTGCCAGCAGCTCCCTGACAGGGGCGGGCCAGCCCCAGCATTTT. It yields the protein CASSSLTGAGQPQHF. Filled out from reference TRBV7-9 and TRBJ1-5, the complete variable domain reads DTGVSQNPRHKITKRGQNVTFRCDPISEHNRLYWYRQTLGQGPEFLTYFQNEAQLEKSRLLSDRFSAERPKGSFSTLEIQRTEQGDSAMYLCASSSLTGAGQPQHFGDGTRLSIL.

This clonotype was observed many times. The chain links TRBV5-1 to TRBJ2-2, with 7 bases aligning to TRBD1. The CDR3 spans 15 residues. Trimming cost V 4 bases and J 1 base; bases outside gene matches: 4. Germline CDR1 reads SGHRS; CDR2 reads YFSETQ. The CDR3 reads CASSPRTGNTGELFF. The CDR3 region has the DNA TGCGCCAGCAGCCCTCGGACAGGGAACACCGGGGAGCTGTTTTTT.

CDR3 loop: CASSNSRVRFGEAFF. As DNA, the CDR3 is TGTGCCAGCAGCAACAGTAGGGTTCGGTTCGGTGAAGCTTTCTTT. The V gene is TRBV21-1, the J gene TRBJ1-1. TRBV21-1 is flagged as a pseudogene. The CDR3 length is 15 residues.

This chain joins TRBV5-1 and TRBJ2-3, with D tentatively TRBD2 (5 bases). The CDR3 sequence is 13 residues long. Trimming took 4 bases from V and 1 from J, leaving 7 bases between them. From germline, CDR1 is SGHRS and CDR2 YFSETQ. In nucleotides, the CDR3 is TGCGCCAGCAGCAAGGGAGGCACAGATACGCAGTATTTT. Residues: CASSKGGTDTQYF.

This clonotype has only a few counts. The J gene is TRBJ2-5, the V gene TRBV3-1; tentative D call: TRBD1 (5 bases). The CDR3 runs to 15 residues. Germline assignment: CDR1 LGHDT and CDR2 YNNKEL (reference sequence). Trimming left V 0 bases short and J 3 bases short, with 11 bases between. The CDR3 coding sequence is TGTGCCAGCAGCCAAGATTCAGGGTTTAAAGAGACCCAGTACTTC. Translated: CASSQDSGFKETQYF.

CDR3 in amino acids: CASSLGGFGDRGSIYGYTF. CDR3 nucleotides: TGTGCCAGCAGCTTAGGGGGTTTTGGCGACAGGGGGTCTATCTATGGCTACACCTTC. V gene TRBV11-2 combines with J gene TRBJ1-2; TRBD1 aligns across 9 bases. The J segment lost 4 bases and the V segment lost 1 base, leaving 16 bases of the junction unmatched. CDR1 and CDR2 (germline): SGHAT, FQNNGV. This CDR3 has 19 amino acids.

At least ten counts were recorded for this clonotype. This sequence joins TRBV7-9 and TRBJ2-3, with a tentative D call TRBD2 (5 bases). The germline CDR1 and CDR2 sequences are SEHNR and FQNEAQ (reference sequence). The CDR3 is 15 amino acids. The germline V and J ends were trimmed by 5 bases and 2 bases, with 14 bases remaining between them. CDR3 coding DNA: TGTGCCAGCAGCCAGAGTTCGGGGTACACAGATACGCAGTATTTT. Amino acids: CASSQSSGYTDTQYF.

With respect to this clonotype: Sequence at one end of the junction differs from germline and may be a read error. The CDR3, as DNA: TGTGCCACCAGTGATTTGCACGGCGGGGGGACCTACAATGAGCATTTCTTC. Protein product: CATSDLHGGGTYNEHFF. This sequence joins TRBV24-1 and TRBJ2-1, with 8 bases aligning to TRBD2. The germline V gene encodes CDR1 KGHDR and CDR2 SFDVKD. The CDR3 is 17 amino acids.

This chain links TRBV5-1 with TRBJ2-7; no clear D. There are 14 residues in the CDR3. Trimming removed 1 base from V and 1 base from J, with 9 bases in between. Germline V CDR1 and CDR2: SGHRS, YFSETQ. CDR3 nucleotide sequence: TGCGCCAGCAGCTTGTTGCTGTCGTCCTACGAGCAGTACTTC. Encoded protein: CASSLLLSSYEQYF.

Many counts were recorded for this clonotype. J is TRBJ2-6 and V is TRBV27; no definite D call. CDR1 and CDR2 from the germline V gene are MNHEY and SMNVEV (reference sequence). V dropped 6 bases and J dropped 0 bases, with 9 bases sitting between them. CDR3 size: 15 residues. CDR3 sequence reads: CASSSWSSGANVLTF. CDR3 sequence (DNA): TGTGCCAGCAGCTCTTGGAGCTCTGGGGCCAACGTCCTGACTTTC.

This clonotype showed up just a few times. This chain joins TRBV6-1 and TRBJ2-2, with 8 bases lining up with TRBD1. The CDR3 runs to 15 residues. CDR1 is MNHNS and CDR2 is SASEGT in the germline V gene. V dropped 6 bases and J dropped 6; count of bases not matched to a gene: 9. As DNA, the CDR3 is TGTGCCAGCAGCTCCGGGACAGGAGGCCCCGGGGAGCTGTTTTTT. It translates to CASSSGTGGPGELFF.

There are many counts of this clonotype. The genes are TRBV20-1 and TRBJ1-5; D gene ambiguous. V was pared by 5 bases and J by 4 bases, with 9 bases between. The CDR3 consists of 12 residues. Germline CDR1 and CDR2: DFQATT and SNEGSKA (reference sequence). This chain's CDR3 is CSAVGPNQPQHF. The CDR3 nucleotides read TGCAGTGCTGTAGGCCCGAATCAGCCCCAGCATTTT.

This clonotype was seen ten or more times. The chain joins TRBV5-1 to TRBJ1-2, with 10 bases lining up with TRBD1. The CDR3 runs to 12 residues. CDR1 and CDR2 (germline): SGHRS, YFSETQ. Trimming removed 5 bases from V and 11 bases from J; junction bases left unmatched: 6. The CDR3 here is CASSSGQGRYTF. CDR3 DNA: TGCGCCAGCAGTTCGGGACAGGGGCGATACACCTTC.

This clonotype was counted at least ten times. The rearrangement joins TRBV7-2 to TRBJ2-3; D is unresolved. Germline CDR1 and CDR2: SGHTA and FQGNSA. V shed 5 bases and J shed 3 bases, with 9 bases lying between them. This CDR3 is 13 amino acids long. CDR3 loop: CASSPSYTDTQYF. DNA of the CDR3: TGTGCCAGCAGCCCCTCTTATACAGATACGCAGTATTTT.

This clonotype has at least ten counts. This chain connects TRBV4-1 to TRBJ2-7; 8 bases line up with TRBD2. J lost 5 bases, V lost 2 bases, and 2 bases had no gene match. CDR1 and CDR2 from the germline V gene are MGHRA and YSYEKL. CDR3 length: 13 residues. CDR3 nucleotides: TGCGCCAGCAGCCAACGGGGGGGCAACGAGCAGTACTTC. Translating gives CASSQRGGNEQYF.